This passage covers 29 T cell receptor beta chains from one sample sequenced in a study of shared clonotypes between healthy human individuals. Sequenced by immunoSEQ multiplex PCR; TCRdb stores in-frame clones only, minus some. The sample includes around 2.5 million clones, approximately 93% of them seen just once. The specimen was naive CD4+ T cells from PBMCs. Subset of the sample: CD45RA+ positively selected. Receptors were obtained from a man younger than 35 in good health. Some clones in this sample may be carry-over from other donors' samples.

The gene calls are TRBV7-2 and TRBJ1-2; D uncertain. This CDR3 is 11 amino acids long. V dropped 2 bases and J dropped 5 bases, with 3 bases sitting between them. Per germline, CDR1 SGHTA and CDR2 FQGNSA. The CDR3 region has the DNA TGTGCCAGCAGCTTACAATATGGCTACACCTTC. It specifies CASSLQYGYTF.

V gene TRBV6-1 combines with J gene TRBJ2-5, with D possibly matching TRBD2 (6 bases). CDR3 length equals 14 residues. V gave up 7 bases and J gave up 1 base, with 13 bases separating them. From germline, CDR1 is MNHNS and CDR2 SASEGT. CDR3 DNA: TGTGCCAGCACGAGGGGAGGTAGCCAAGAGACCCAGTACTTC. This sequence encodes CASTRGGSQETQYF.

The V call is TRBV7-3, the J call TRBJ2-7, with 8 bases fitting TRBD2. The J segment lost 4 bases and the V segment lost 6 bases, leaving 11 bases of the junction unmatched. CDR1 and CDR2 (germline): SGHTA, FQGTGA. The CDR3 loop spans 15 amino acids. CDR3 region: CASSLGSGSVYEQYF. The DNA for the CDR3 is TGTGCCAGCAGTCTAGGGAGCGGGAGTGTGTACGAGCAGTACTTC.

The chain carries TRBV28 and TRBJ1-4, with 7 bases matching TRBD1. Germline CDR1 is MDHEN and CDR2 is SYDVKM. After removal of 6 bases from V and 5 bases from J, the junction contained 6 bases not matched to a gene. This CDR3 is built from 14 residues. CDR3 residues: CASRRGTANEKLFF. CDR3 sequence (DNA): TGTGCCAGCAGGCGCGGGACAGCGAATGAAAAACTGTTTTTT. The full variable domain, its missing parts supplied by reference TRBV28 and TRBJ1-4, is DVKVTQSSRYLVKRTGEKVFLECVQDMDHENMFWYRQDPGLGLRLIYFSYDVKMKEKGDIPEGYSVSREKKERFSLILESASTNQTSMYLCASRRGTANEKLFFGSGTQLSVL.

A remark on this clone: Other DNA sequences in the same sample also yield this CDR3. The CDR3 spells CASSVIGDTEAFF. As DNA, the CDR3 is TGTGCCAGCAGCGTAATAGGGGACACTGAAGCTTTCTTT. The chain uses TRBV9 and TRBJ1-1; possible D gene TRBD1, 5 bases. CDR1 SGDLS and CDR2 YYNGEE come from the germline V gene. The CDR3 is made up of 13 amino acids. V was pared by 1 base and J by 3 bases, with 7 bases between.

This clone was found once. This sequence joins TRBV7-2 and TRBJ1-2, with TRBD1 as a possible D gene (5 bases). Germline V CDR1 and CDR2: SGHTA, FQGNSA. The ends were cut back, 1 base at V and 2 bases at J, with 14 bases in the middle. This CDR3 has 16 residues. DNA of the CDR3: TGTGCCAGCAGCTTAGTGGGTAGCGCAGGGAACTATGGCTACACCTTC. It codes for CASSLVGSAGNYGYTF. Filled out from reference TRBV7-2 and TRBJ1-2, the complete variable domain reads GAGVSQSPSNKVTEKGKDVELRCDPISGHTALYWYRQSLGQGLEFLIYFQGNSAPDKSGLPSDRFSAERTGGSVSTLTIQRTQQEDSAVYLCASSLVGSAGNYGYTFGSGTRLTVV.

V usage is TRBV28 and J usage is TRBJ1-1, with D unclear. The CDR3 contains 12 residues. Germline loops: CDR1 MDHEN, CDR2 SYDVKM. Deletions cut 6 bases from V and 10 bases from J, with 15 bases between. CDR3 bases: TGTGCCAGCAGCCGGCCTGGGGTAGTAGCTTTCTTT. Translated: CASSRPGVVAFF.

V gene TRBV10-2 combines with J gene TRBJ2-7; D might be TRBD1 (6 bases). Per germline, CDR1 WSHSY and CDR2 SAAADI. This CDR3 spans 15 amino acids. V lost 3 bases, J lost 6 bases, and 18 bases lay in between. The DNA of the CDR3 is TGCGCCAGCAGTGATGAGGCAGCAGGGGCTTCCGAGCAGTACTTC. Encoded protein: CASSDEAAGASEQYF.

The chain recombines TRBV10-3 with TRBJ2-7; 11 bases map to TRBD1. Germline V gene lookup returns CDR1 ENHRY and CDR2 SYGVKD. With V trimmed by 10 bases and J by 1 base, 3 bases remained unmatched. The CDR3 covers 13 residues. The CDR3 is CATRDRGSYEQYF. The DNA for the CDR3 is TGTGCCACTCGGGACAGGGGGTCCTACGAGCAGTACTTC.

The chain is built from TRBV28 and TRBJ2-3; 7 bases align to TRBD2. This CDR3 has 16 residues. V lost 3 bases and J lost 1; bases outside the gene matches: 7. Germline assignment: CDR1 MDHEN and CDR2 SYDVKM. This CDR3 reads CASSFRSGIRTDTQYF. CDR3 sequence (DNA): TGTGCCAGCAGTTTCCGCAGCGGGATACGCACAGATACGCAGTATTTT. Filled out from reference TRBV28 and TRBJ2-3, the complete variable domain reads DVKVTQSSRYLVKRTGEKVFLECVQDMDHENMFWYRQDPGLGLRLIYFSYDVKMKEKGDIPEGYSVSREKKERFSLILESASTNQTSMYLCASSFRSGIRTDTQYFGPGTRLTVL.

The table lists this clone with a few counts. The same CDR3 is also encoded by other DNA sequences in this sample. The V call is TRBV30, the J call TRBJ1-5, with unresolved D. Trimming removed 0 bases from V and 4 bases from J, with 7 bases in between. CDR1 is GTSNPN and CDR2 is SVGIG in the germline V gene (reference sequence). CDR3 length equals 13 residues. CDR3 nucleotides: TGTGCCTGGAGTGTACGCCTGAATCAGCCCCAGCATTTT. Residues: CAWSVRLNQPQHF.

The chain links TRBV27 to TRBJ2-7; D is perhaps TRBD2 (5 bases). V lost 6 bases, J lost 6 bases, and 15 bases lay in between. The CDR3 runs 13 residues. Looked up from germline, CDR1 is MNHEY and CDR2 is SMNVEV (reference sequence). The CDR3 sequence is CASRLVRGGEQYF. The CDR3 DNA reads as TGTGCCAGCAGACTCGTACGAGGAGGCGAGCAGTACTTC.

V and J are TRBV19 and TRBJ2-7; 11 bases line up with TRBD1. The CDR3 is 15 amino acids. Germline V CDR1 and CDR2: LNHDA, SQIVND (reference sequence). After removal of 4 bases from V and 2 bases from J, the junction contained 4 bases not matched to a gene. CDR3 protein: CASSKPGQGAYEQYF. The CDR3 DNA reads TGTGCCAGTAGTAAACCGGGACAGGGGGCCTACGAGCAGTACTTC.

This chain joins TRBV7-3 and TRBJ2-3; D call uncertain. Trimming cost V 5 bases and J 1 base, with 4 bases left between them. This CDR3 is built from 12 residues. Per germline, CDR1 SGHTA and CDR2 FQGTGA. CDR3 coding DNA: TGTGCCAGCAGCGACCGCACAGATACGCAGTATTTT. Protein sequence: CASSDRTDTQYF.

Comment on this clone: Other DNA sequences in the same sample also yield this CDR3. The V gene is TRBV7-2, the J gene TRBJ2-1, with 7 bases aligning to TRBD2. J lost 7 bases, V lost 0 bases, and 3 bases had no gene match. The CDR3 consists of 14 residues. Germline values: CDR1 SGHTA, CDR2 FQGNSA. The CDR3 bases are TGTGCCAGCAGCTTAGCGGGAGGGCCTAATGAGCAGTTCTTC. It is translated as CASSLAGGPNEQFF.

V is TRBV27 and J is TRBJ2-7; D is perhaps TRBD2 (5 bases). The CDR3 has 13 residues. Per the germline V gene, CDR1 is MNHEY and CDR2 is SMNVEV (reference sequence). The V and J ends lost 8 bases and 4 bases respectively, with 15 bases between them. The CDR3 region is CASSGAGEYEQYF. CDR3 nucleotide sequence: TGTGCCAGCTCAGGCGCCGGGGAATACGAGCAGTACTTC.

This clone is a singleton in its sample. The J gene is TRBJ2-7, the V gene TRBV19; 13 bases are shared with TRBD2. The CDR3 contains 14 residues. Per germline, CDR1 LNHDA and CDR2 SQIVND (reference sequence). The V gene end was trimmed by 6 bases and the J gene end by 2 bases; junction bases not matched to a gene: 1. CDR3: CASSGTSGTYEQYF. CDR3 nucleotide sequence: TGTGCCAGTAGCGGGACTAGCGGGACCTACGAGCAGTACTTC.

The gene calls are TRBV9 and TRBJ2-1, with TRBD2 matching over 9 bases. Germline CDR1 is SGDLS and CDR2 is YYNGEE. V lost 1 base, J lost 4 bases, and 6 bases stayed unmatched. The CDR3 extends over 16 amino acids. As DNA, the CDR3 is TGTGCCAGCAGCGTATTTAGGCTAGCGGGGTACAATGAGCAGTTCTTC. Translation: CASSVFRLAGYNEQFF.

The gene calls are TRBV5-4 and TRBJ2-5; D is unclear. CDR1 is SGHNT, CDR2 YYREEE, per germline (reference sequence). V was cut by 0 bases and J by 4 bases, with 13 bases left in between. This CDR3 contains 15 residues. CDR3: CASSLGTPLGETQYF. CDR3 coding DNA: TGTGCCAGCAGCTTGGGTACCCCTTTGGGAGAGACCCAGTACTTC.

Comments on this clone: The sample holds other DNA sequences that translate to the same CDR3. The chain recombines TRBV6-6 with TRBJ1-1; D not resolved. V was trimmed by 3 bases and J by 0 bases, leaving 8 bases between them. The germline V gene encodes CDR1 MNHNY and CDR2 SVGAGI (reference sequence). The CDR3 loop spans 14 amino acids. The CDR3 nucleotides are TGTGCCAGCAGTTATGGCAACCTGAACACTGAAGCTTTCTTT. Encoded protein: CASSYGNLNTEAFF.

As regards this clone: Within the sample, other DNA sequences also encode this same CDR3. CDR3 nucleotide sequence: TGTGCCAGCTCCCCCGCCACAGATACGCAGTATTTT. Its translation is CASSPATDTQYF. J is TRBJ2-3 and V is TRBV18; D remains ambiguous. Trimming removed 6 bases from V and 2 bases from J, with 6 bases in between. Germline V gives CDR1 KGHSH, CDR2 LQKENI. The CDR3 runs to 12 residues.

This chain joins TRBV19 and TRBJ1-2; a weak D match, TRBD1 (6 bases). The CDR3 contains 15 residues. The V end was cut by 2 bases, the J end by 8 bases, with 18 bases between. Germline V gene data show CDR1 as LNHDA and CDR2 as SQIVND (reference sequence). The CDR3 nucleotides are TGTGCCAGTAGTATAAGGGGCACAGGGCCGGGCGGCTACACCTTC. As protein: CASSIRGTGPGGYTF.

This chain connects TRBV4-3 to TRBJ2-7; 7 nucleotides agree with TRBD2. The trim removed 4 bases at V and 0 bases at J, leaving 6 bases unmatched. In germline, CDR1 is LGHNA, CDR2 YSLEER. This CDR3 region has 15 residues. The CDR3 reads CASSLMGGSSYEQYF. The CDR3 nucleotides are TGCGCCAGCAGCCTGATGGGCGGGAGCTCCTACGAGCAGTACTTC.

About this clone: The same CDR3 arises from other DNA sequences in this sample as well. The chain recombines TRBV11-2 with TRBJ2-7; tentative D call: TRBD2 (6 bases). The CDR3 is 15 residues long. V lost 1 base and J lost 0, with 10 bases in between. CDR1 is SGHAT and CDR2 is FQNNGV in the germline V gene. This chain's CDR3 is CASSLVRGSSYEQYF. The CDR3 DNA reads TGTGCCAGCAGCTTAGTGCGGGGTAGCTCCTACGAGCAGTACTTC. Using reference TRBV11-2 and TRBJ2-7 for the parts outside the CDR3, the full variable domain is EAGVAQSPRYKIIEKRQSVAFWCNPISGHATLYWYQQILGQGPKLLIQFQNNGVVDDSQLPKDRFSAERLKGVDSTLKIQPAKLEDSAVYLCASSLVRGSSYEQYFGPGTRLTVT.

This chain joins TRBV11-3 and TRBJ2-1; 9 bases align to TRBD1. The CDR3 totals 16 residues. Germline V gives CDR1 SGHNT, CDR2 YENEEA. V dropped 5 bases and J dropped 4; count of bases not matched to a gene: 9. CDR3: CASSQAWGQGYNEQFF. The CDR3 DNA reads TGTGCCAGCAGCCAAGCGTGGGGACAGGGTTACAATGAGCAGTTCTTC. Complete variable domain (other parts from reference TRBV11-3 and TRBJ2-1): EAGVVQSPRYKIIEKKQPVAFWCNPISGHNTLYWYLQNLGQGPELLIRYENEEAVDDSQLPKDRFSAERLKGVDSTLKIQPAELGDSAVYLCASSQAWGQGYNEQFFGPGTRLTVL.

This rearrangement joins TRBV10-1 to TRBJ1-2; TRBD1 agrees at 7 bases. Germline trimming cut 6 bases from V and 4 bases from J; bases unmatched to any gene: 5. Germline V gives CDR1 WNHNN, CDR2 SYGVQD (reference sequence). CDR3 length equals 13 residues. CDR3: CASSRTGPYGYTF. For the CDR3, the DNA is TGCGCCAGCAGCCGGACAGGCCCCTATGGCTACACCTTC.

This sequence joins TRBV7-9 and TRBJ2-3; TRBD2 aligns across 11 bases. Germline-derived CDR1 and CDR2 are SEHNR and FQNEAQ (reference sequence). Trimming cost V 5 bases and J 4 bases; bases outside gene matches: 8. CDR3 length equals 16 residues. This CDR3 is CASSVGTSGDSDTQYF. The DNA for the CDR3 is TGTGCCAGCAGCGTAGGGACTAGCGGAGACTCAGATACGCAGTATTTT.

Of note for this clone: One end of the junction is discordant with germline, which a read error may explain. V is TRBV28 and J is TRBJ2-7; possible D gene TRBD1, 6 bases. In germline, CDR1 is MDHEN, CDR2 SYDVKM. This CDR3 spans 13 amino acids. The CDR3 region is CASSNRDASWGTF. In DNA, the CDR3 is TGTGCCAGCAGTAACCGGGACGCCTCGTGGGGGACATTC.

The gene calls are TRBV6-1 and TRBJ1-1; D uncertain. The CDR3 extends over 15 amino acids. Germline CDR1 and CDR2: MNHNS and SASEGT. The V end was cut by 5 bases, the J end by 3 bases, with 16 bases between. CDR3 nucleotides: TGTGCCAGCAGTAGGACCCTGGGTGGTGACACTGAAGCTTTCTTT. Translation gives CASSRTLGGDTEAFF.